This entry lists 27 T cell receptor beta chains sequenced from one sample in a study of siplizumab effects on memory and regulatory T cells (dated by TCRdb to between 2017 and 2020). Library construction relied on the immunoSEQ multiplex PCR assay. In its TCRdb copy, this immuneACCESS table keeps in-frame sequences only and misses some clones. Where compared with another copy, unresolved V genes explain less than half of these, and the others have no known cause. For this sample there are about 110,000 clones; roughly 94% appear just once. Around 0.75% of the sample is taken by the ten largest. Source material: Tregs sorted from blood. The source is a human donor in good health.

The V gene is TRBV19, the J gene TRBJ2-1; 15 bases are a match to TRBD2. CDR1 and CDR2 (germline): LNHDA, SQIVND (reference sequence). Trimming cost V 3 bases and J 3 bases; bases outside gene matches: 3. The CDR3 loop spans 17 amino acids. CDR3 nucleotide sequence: TGTGCCAGTAGTATCCCGGGACTAGCGGGGGGCTACAATGAGCAGTTCTTC. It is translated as CASSIPGLAGGYNEQFF.

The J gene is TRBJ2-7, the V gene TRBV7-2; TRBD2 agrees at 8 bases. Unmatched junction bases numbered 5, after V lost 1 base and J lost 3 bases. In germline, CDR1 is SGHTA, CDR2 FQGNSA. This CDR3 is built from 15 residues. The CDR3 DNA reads TGTGCCAGCAGCTTAGTAAGCGGGGGAGACTACGAGCAGTACTTC. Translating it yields CASSLVSGGDYEQYF.

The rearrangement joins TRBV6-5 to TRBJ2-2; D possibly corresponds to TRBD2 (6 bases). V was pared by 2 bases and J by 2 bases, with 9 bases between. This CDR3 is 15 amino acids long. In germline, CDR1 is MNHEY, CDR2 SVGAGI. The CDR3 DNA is TGTGCCAGCAGTTACATCGGGGGAAACACCGGGGAGCTGTTTTTT. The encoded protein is CASSYIGGNTGELFF.

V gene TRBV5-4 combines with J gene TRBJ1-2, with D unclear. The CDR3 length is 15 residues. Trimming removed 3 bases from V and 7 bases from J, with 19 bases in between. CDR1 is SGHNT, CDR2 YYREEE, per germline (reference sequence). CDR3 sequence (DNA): TGTGCCAGCAGCTCGCCGGGCTCCGGAAGAAGTGGCTACACCTTC. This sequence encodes CASSSPGSGRSGYTF.

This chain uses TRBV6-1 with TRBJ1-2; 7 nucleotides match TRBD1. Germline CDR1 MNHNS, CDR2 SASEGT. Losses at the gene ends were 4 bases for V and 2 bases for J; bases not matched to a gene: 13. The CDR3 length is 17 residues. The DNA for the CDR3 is TGTGCCAGCAGTGTACGGGACAGCGGATATCTAAACTATGGCTACACCTTC. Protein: CASSVRDSGYLNYGYTF.

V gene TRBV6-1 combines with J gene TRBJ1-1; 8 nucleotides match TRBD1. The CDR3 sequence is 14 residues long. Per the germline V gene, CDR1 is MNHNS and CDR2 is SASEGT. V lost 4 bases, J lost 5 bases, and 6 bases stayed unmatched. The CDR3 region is CASSGAGGKTEAFF. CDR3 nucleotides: TGTGCCAGCAGTGGGGCAGGGGGCAAGACTGAAGCTTTCTTT.

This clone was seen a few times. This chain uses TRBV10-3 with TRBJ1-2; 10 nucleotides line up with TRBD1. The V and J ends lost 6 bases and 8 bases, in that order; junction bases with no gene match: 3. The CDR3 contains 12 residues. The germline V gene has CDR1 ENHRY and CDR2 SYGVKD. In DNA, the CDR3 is TGTGCCATCAGCGGGACAGGGGACGGCTACACCTTC. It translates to CAISGTGDGYTF.

The CDR3 reads CASAAGTADTQYF. CDR3 bases: TGTGCCAGCGCCGCCGGGACAGCAGATACGCAGTATTTT. The rearrangement links TRBV18 to TRBJ2-3; TRBD1 matches at 7 bases. Per germline, CDR1 KGHSH and CDR2 LQKENI. V trimming: 8 bases; J trimming: 4 bases; junction bases outside the gene matches: 6. CDR3 length: 13 residues. Variable domain in full (rest from reference TRBV18 and TRBJ2-3): NAGVMQNPRHLVRRRGQEARLRCSPMKGHSHVYWYRQLPEEGLKFMVYLQKENIIDESGMPKERFSAEFPKEGPSILRIQQVVRGDSAAYFCASAAGTADTQYFGPGTRLTVL.

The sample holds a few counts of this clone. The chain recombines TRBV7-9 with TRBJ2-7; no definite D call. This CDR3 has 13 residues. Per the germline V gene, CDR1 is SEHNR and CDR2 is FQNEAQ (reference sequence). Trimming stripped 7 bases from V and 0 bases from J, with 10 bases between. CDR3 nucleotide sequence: TGTGCCAGCAACTACAGAGACTCCTACGAGCAGTACTTC. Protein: CASNYRDSYEQYF.

For the CDR3, the DNA is TGCGCCAGCAGCGGCTCGGTGGCAGATACGCAGTATTTT. Translation gives CASSGSVADTQYF. The gene calls are TRBV5-1 and TRBJ2-3; D remains unclear. Germline loops: CDR1 SGHRS, CDR2 YFSETQ. The V end lost 4 bases, the J end lost 4 bases, and 10 bases lay between the germline ends. This CDR3 is 13 amino acids long.

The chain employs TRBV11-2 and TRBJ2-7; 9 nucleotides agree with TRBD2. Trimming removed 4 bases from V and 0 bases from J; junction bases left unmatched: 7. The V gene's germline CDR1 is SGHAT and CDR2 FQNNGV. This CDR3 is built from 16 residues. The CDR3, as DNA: TGTGCCAGCAGCTCCGAACTAGCGGGCAGCTCCTACGAGCAGTACTTC. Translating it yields CASSSELAGSSYEQYF.

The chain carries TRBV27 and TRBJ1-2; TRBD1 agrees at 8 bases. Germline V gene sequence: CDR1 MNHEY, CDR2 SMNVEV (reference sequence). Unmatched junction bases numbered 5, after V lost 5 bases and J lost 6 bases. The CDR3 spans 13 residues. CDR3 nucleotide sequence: TGTGCCAGCAGTCCGCGGACAGGGAATGGCTACACCTTC. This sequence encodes CASSPRTGNGYTF.

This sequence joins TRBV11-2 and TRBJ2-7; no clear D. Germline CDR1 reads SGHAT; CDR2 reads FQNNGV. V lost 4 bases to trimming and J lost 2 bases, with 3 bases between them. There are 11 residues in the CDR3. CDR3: CASSSAYEQYF. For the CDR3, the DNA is TGTGCCAGCAGCTCGGCCTACGAGCAGTACTTC.

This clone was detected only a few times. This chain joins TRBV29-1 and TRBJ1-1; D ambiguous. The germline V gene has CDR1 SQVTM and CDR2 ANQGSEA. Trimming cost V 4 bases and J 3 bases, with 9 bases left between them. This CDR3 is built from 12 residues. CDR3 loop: CSVVREHTEAFF. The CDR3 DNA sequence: TGCAGCGTTGTTCGGGAACACACTGAAGCTTTCTTT.

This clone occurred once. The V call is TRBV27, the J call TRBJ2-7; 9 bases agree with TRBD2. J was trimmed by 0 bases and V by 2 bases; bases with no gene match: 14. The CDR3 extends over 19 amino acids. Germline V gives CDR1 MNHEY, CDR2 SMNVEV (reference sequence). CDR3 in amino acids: CASSLRDTRGLASSYEQYF. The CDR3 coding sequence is TGTGCCAGCAGTTTACGGGACACCAGAGGACTAGCGTCCTCCTACGAGCAGTACTTC.

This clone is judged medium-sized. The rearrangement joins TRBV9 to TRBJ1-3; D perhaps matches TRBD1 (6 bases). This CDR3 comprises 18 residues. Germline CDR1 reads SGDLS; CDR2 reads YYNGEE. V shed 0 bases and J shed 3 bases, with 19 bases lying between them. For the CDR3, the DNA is TGTGCCAGCAGCGTAGGGGCGACGAAGGGGGGCAGTGGAAACACCATATATTTT. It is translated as CASSVGATKGGSGNTIYF.

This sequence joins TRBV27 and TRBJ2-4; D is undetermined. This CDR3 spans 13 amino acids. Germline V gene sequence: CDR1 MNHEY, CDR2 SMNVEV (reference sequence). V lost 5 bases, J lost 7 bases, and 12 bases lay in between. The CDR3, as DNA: TGTGCCAGCAGTCTAACCAGCCGGAACATTCAGTACTTC. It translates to CASSLTSRNIQYF.

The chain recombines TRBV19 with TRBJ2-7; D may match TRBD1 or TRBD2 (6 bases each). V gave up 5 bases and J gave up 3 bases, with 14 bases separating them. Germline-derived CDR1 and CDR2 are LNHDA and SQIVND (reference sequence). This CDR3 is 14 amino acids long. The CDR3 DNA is TGTGCCAGTAGTCGGGGGACAAACAGCTACGAGCAGTACTTC. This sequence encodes CASSRGTNSYEQYF.

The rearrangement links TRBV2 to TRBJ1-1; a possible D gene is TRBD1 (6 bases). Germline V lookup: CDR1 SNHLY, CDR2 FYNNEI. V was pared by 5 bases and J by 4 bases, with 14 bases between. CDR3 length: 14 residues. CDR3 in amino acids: CASSTDTGFTEAFF. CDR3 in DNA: TGTGCCAGCAGTACCGATACAGGGTTCACTGAAGCTTTCTTT. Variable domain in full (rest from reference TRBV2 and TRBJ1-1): EPEVTQTPSHQVTQMGQEVILRCVPISNHLYFYWYRQILGQKVEFLVSFYNNEISEKSEIFDDQFSVERPDGSNFTLKIRSTKLEDSAMYFCASSTDTGFTEAFFGQGTRLTVV.

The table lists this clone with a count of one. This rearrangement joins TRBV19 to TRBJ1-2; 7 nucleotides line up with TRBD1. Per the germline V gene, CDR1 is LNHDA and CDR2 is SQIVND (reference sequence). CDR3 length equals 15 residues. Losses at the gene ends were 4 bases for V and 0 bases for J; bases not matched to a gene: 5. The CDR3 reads CASSRGDRTNYGYTF. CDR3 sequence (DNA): TGTGCCAGTAGTAGGGGGGACAGAACTAACTATGGCTACACCTTC. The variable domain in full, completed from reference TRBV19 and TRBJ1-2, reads DGGITQSPKYLFRKEGQNVTLSCEQNLNHDAMYWYRQDPGQGLRLIYYSQIVNDFQKGDIAEGYSVSREKKESFPLTVTSAQKNPTAFYLCASSRGDRTNYGYTFGSGTRLTVV.

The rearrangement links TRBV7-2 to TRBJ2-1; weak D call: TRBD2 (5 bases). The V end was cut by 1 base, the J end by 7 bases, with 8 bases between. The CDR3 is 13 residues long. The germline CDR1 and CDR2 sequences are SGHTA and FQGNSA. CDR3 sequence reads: CASSLDGGNEQFF. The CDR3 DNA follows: TGTGCCAGCAGCTTAGATGGCGGGAATGAGCAGTTCTTC.

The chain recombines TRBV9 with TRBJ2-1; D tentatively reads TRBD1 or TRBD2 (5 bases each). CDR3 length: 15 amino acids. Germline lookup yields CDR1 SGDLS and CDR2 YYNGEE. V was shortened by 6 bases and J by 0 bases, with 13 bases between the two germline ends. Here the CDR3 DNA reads TGTGCCAGCACCTACGGGGCGTCCTCCTACAATGAGCAGTTCTTC. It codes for CASTYGASSYNEQFF.

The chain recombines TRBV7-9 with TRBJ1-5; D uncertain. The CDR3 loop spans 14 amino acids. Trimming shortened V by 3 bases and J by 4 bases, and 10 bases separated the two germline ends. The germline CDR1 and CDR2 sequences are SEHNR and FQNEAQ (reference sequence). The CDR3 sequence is CASSFWGGNQPQHF. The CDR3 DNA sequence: TGTGCCAGCAGCTTCTGGGGTGGTAATCAGCCCCAGCATTTT.

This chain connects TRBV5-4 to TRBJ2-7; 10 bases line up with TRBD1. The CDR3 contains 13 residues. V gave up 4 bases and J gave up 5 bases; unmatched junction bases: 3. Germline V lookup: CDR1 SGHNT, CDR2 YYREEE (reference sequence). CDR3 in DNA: TGTGCCAGCAGCGCGGGACAGGGGAACGAGCAGTACTTC. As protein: CASSAGQGNEQYF.

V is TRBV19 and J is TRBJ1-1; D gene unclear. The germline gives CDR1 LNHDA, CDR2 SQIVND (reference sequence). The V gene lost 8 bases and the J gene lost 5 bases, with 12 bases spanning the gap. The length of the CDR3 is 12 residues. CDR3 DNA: TGTGCCAGTTATACCGCGGGGACTGAAGCTTTCTTT. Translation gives CASYTAGTEAFF.

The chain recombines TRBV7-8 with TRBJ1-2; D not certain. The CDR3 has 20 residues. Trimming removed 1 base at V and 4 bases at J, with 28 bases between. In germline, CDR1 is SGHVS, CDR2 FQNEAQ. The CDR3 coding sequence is TGTGCCAGCAGCTTAGTTGGGTGGGCGCAAGGAGCACTTCACTTCTATGGCTACACCTTC. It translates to CASSLVGWAQGALHFYGYTF.

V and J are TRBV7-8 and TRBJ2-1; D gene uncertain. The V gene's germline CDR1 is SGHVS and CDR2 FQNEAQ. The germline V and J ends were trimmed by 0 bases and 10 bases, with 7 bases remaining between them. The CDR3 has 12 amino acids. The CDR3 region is CASSLAETEQFF. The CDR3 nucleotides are TGTGCCAGCAGCTTAGCGGAGACAGAGCAGTTCTTC.